The 13 T cell receptor beta chains in this list originate from one sample, sequenced in a study of T cells after somatic rescue of genetic block. The repertoire was sequenced with immunoSEQ multiplex PCR; TCRdb's copy has only in-frame clones and lacks some. The table lists about 110,000 clones, around nine tenths of them singletons, with roughly 1.5% in the top ten. Sequenced material: peripheral blood mononuclear cells (PBMCs). These receptors were obtained from a woman in her late teens or twenties.

This clone was seen once. The rearrangement joins TRBV19 to TRBJ2-5; a possible D gene is TRBD2 (6 bases). The CDR3 extends over 15 amino acids. Trimming removed 1 base from V and 2 bases from J, with 11 bases in between. Germline values: CDR1 LNHDA, CDR2 SQIVND (reference sequence). CDR3 in amino acids: CASSIVPGLQETQYF. In DNA form, the CDR3 reads TGTGCCAGTAGTATAGTCCCCGGACTACAAGAGACCCAGTACTTC.

CDR3 in DNA: TGCGCCAGCAGCTTGGGTCCGGGCTTTACCTATGGCTACACCTTC. Protein sequence: CASSLGPGFTYGYTF. The chain is built from TRBV5-1 and TRBJ1-2, with D unresolved. V was trimmed by 0 bases and J by 4 bases, leaving 13 bases between them. CDR3 length: 15 residues. CDR1 and CDR2 (germline): SGHRS, YFSETQ.

DNA for the CDR3: TGTGCCAGCAGCGGGACCGGGACAGGGGTCGACGAGCAGTACTTC. It translates to CASSGTGTGVDEQYF. The chain recombines TRBV9 with TRBJ2-7; the match to TRBD1 covers 10 bases. V trimming: 3 bases; J trimming: 5 bases; junction bases outside the gene matches: 8. The CDR3 sequence is 15 residues long. Germline CDR1 is SGDLS and CDR2 is YYNGEE.

The chain has TRBV5-1 and TRBJ2-1; TRBD1 matches at 10 bases. CDR1 is SGHRS and CDR2 is YFSETQ in the germline V gene. Losses at the gene ends were 6 bases for V and 5 bases for J; bases not matched to a gene: 8. CDR3 size: 15 residues. The CDR3 DNA sequence: TGCGCCAGCAACCAGGGGGGACAGGGGAACAATGAGCAGTTCTTC. It codes for CASNQGGQGNNEQFF.

This clone was recorded only once. This chain links TRBV19 with TRBJ1-4; D gene unclear. CDR1 and CDR2 (germline): LNHDA, SQIVND (reference sequence). Trimming took off 0 bases at V and 3 bases at J, with 8 bases between the two ends. This CDR3 has 15 amino acids. The DNA of the CDR3 is TGTGCCAGTAGTATAGATCCACCTCCTAATGAAAAACTGTTTTTT. This gives the protein CASSIDPPPNEKLFF.

Only a few counts were recorded for this clone. The chain combines TRBV6-1 with TRBJ2-1; 8 positions match TRBD2. Germline CDR1 reads MNHNS; CDR2 reads SASEGT. V shed 11 bases, J shed 6 bases, and the junction held 12 bases outside the gene matches. CDR3 size: 14 residues. CDR3 DNA: TGTGCCCTGCTAACGGGGGGGGCCCTCAATGAGCAGTTCTTC. Its protein is CALLTGGALNEQFF.

The V and J genes are TRBV4-3 and TRBJ1-4; tentatively, D is TRBD1 (6 bases). Germline CDR1 LGHNA, CDR2 YSLEER. CDR3 length: 16 amino acids. V was shortened by 0 bases and J by 3 bases, with 11 bases between the two germline ends. The CDR3 DNA sequence: TGCGCCAGCAGCCAAGATGGGGGGCACGCTAATGAAAAACTGTTTTTT. It is translated as CASSQDGGHANEKLFF.

The chain joins TRBV11-3 to TRBJ1-4; no clear D gene. Germline V CDR1 and CDR2: SGHNT, YENEEA. Trimming cost V 1 base and J 4 bases, with 10 bases left between them. The CDR3 covers 15 residues. CDR3 DNA: TGTGCCAGCAGCTTAGTTGGGCAGTATAATGAAAAACTGTTTTTT. It is translated as CASSLVGQYNEKLFF.

This chain joins TRBV19 and TRBJ1-2; 7 nucleotides line up with TRBD1. The V segment lost 4 bases and the J segment 8 bases; nucleotides outside the gene matches: 7. The CDR3 extends over 13 amino acids. Germline values: CDR1 LNHDA, CDR2 SQIVND (reference sequence). As DNA, the CDR3 is TGTGCCAGTAGTAACTCGGACAGGACCGGCTACACCTTC. Residues: CASSNSDRTGYTF.

The chain carries TRBV7-9 and TRBJ2-7, with D uncertain. V was cut by 1 base and J by 3 bases, with 4 bases left in between. The CDR3 covers 12 residues. The germline V gene has CDR1 SEHNR and CDR2 FQNEAQ (reference sequence). CDR3 amino acids: CASSLEVYEQYF. The CDR3 DNA sequence: TGTGCCAGCAGCTTAGAGGTCTACGAGCAGTACTTC.

The chain is built from TRBV11-3 and TRBJ1-1, with D possibly matching TRBD1 (5 bases). The V end was cut by 5 bases, the J end by 1 base, with 11 bases between. Germline assignment: CDR1 SGHNT and CDR2 YENEEA. This CDR3 is built from 14 residues. CDR3 residues: CASSLGLWNTEAFF. CDR3 in DNA: TGTGCCAGCAGCCTGGGACTCTGGAACACTGAAGCTTTCTTT.

The chain combines TRBV4-2 with TRBJ2-5; TRBD1 aligns across 7 bases. Germline-derived CDR1 and CDR2 are LGHNA and YNFKEQ. The V gene end was trimmed by 0 bases and the J gene end by 4 bases; junction bases not matched to a gene: 11. This CDR3 contains 17 residues. CDR3 amino acids: CASSQDPGQISGETQYF. Written as DNA, the CDR3 is TGTGCCAGCAGCCAAGACCCGGGACAGATATCTGGAGAGACCCAGTACTTC.

V usage is TRBV4-1 and J usage is TRBJ2-7; 7 bases fit TRBD1. CDR3 length: 15 amino acids. Looked up from germline, CDR1 is MGHRA and CDR2 is YSYEKL. V lost 4 bases and J lost 5; bases outside the gene matches: 11. CDR3 bases: TGCGCCAGCAGCCCGATCCCGGGACAGCTGGACGAGCAGTACTTC. Translated: CASSPIPGQLDEQYF.